These 7 T cell receptor beta chains share one sample of origin, sequenced in a study of T cells in localized non-small cell lung cancer. Assay used: immunoSEQ multiplex PCR; TCRdb lists only in-frame clones, some missing. The sample lists over 40,000 clones, around nine tenths occurring once. The input for sequencing was peripheral blood, taken before any cancer treatment. The receptors originated from a female donor over 55 with stage I squamous cell lung carcinoma.

The chain has TRBV6-5 and TRBJ1-3, with a tentative D call TRBD1 (5 bases). Per the germline V gene, CDR1 is MNHEY and CDR2 is SVGAGI. V lost 0 bases and J lost 4, with 13 bases in between. The CDR3 is 16 residues long. The CDR3 protein is CASSYSSQGLGNTIYF. In DNA form, the CDR3 reads TGTGCCAGCAGTTACTCGAGCCAGGGCCTAGGAAACACCATATATTTT.

J is TRBJ1-4 and V is TRBV11-1; possibly TRBD1 for D (5 bases). The V and J ends lost 5 bases and 5 bases respectively, with 12 bases between them. CDR1 and CDR2 from the germline V gene are SGHAT and FQDESV (reference sequence). There are 14 residues in the CDR3. This CDR3 reads CASSRGDSNEKLFF. Written as DNA, the CDR3 is TGTGCCAGCAGCCGAGGGGACTCGAATGAAAAACTGTTTTTT.

The V call is TRBV7-2, the J call TRBJ1-1; D gene uncertain. The CDR3 has 13 residues. V gave up 4 bases and J gave up 5 bases, with 11 bases separating them. Germline assignment: CDR1 SGHTA and CDR2 FQGNSA. Written as DNA, the CDR3 is TGTGCCAGCAGCTCCGTCCTAAGGACTGAAGCTTTCTTT. Translated: CASSSVLRTEAFF.

This sequence joins TRBV14 and TRBJ1-2; a weak D match, TRBD1 (6 bases). Germline CDR1 reads SGHDN; CDR2 reads FVKESK. V was clipped by 3 bases and J by 1 base, with 15 bases between them. The CDR3 has 16 amino acids. DNA of the CDR3: TGTGCCAGCAGCCACAAGACAGGTCGGGGTAACTATGGCTACACCTTC. This codes for CASSHKTGRGNYGYTF. Full variable domain (rest looked up from reference TRBV14 and TRBJ1-2): EAGVTQFPSHSVIEKGQTVTLRCDPISGHDNLYWYRRVMGKEIKFLLHFVKESKQDESGMPNNRFLAERTGGTYSTLKVQPAELEDSGVYFCASSHKTGRGNYGYTFGSGTRLTVV.

The V call is TRBV4-3, the J call TRBJ1-4, with D maybe TRBD1 (5 bases). The V gene's germline CDR1 is LGHNA and CDR2 YSLEER. V shed 5 bases and J shed 5 bases, with 12 bases lying between them. The CDR3 contains 14 residues. This CDR3 is CASSGGTSNEKLFF. The CDR3 nucleotides are TGCGCCAGCAGCGGCGGGACCTCGAATGAAAAACTGTTTTTT.

The chain has TRBV30 and TRBJ2-1; 11 positions agree with TRBD2. This CDR3 has 14 residues. Per germline, CDR1 GTSNPN and CDR2 SVGIG (reference sequence). Trimming at V came to 0 bases and at J to 10 bases, leaving 5 bases not matched to a gene. The CDR3 nucleotides are TGTGCCTGGAGTGTAACTAGCGGGAGAGGCGAGCAGTTCTTC. As protein: CAWSVTSGRGEQFF.

The CDR3 protein is CASGRAQLNTEAFF. DNA of the CDR3: TGTGCCTCCGGACGGGCACAACTGAACACTGAAGCTTTCTTT. The chain combines TRBV30 with TRBJ1-1; D is unclear. The germline gives CDR1 GTSNPN, CDR2 SVGIG (reference sequence). The CDR3 has 14 amino acids. V lost 7 bases, J lost 0 bases, and 15 bases lay in between.